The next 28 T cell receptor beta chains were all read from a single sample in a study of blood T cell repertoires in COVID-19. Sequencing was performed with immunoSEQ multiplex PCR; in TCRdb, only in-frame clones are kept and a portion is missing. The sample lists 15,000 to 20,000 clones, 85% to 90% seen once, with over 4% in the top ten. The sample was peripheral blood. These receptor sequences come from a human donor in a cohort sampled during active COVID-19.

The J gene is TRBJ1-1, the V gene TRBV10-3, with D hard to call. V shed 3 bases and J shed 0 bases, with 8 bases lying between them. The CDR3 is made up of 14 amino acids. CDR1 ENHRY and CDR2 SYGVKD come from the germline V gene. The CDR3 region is CAISEMWLNTEAFF. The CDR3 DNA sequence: TGTGCCATCAGTGAAATGTGGCTGAACACTGAAGCTTTCTTT.

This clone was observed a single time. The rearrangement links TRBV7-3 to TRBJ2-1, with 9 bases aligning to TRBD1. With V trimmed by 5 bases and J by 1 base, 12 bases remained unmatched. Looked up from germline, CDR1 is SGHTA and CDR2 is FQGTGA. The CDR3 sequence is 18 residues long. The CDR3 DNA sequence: TGTGCCAGCAGCCCATACGAACCGGGACAGGGTTCCTACAATGAGCAGTTCTTC. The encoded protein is CASSPYEPGQGSYNEQFF.

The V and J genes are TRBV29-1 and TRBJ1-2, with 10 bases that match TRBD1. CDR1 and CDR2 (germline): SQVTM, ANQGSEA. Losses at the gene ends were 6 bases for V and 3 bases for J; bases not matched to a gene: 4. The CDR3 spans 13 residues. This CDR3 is CSVAGTGDYGYTF. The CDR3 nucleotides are TGCAGCGTGGCCGGGACAGGGGACTATGGCTACACCTTC.

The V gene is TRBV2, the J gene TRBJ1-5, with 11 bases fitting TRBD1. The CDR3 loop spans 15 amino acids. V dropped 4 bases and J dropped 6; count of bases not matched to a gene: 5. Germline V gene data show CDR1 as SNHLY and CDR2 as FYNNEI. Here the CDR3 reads CASSGGTGGSQPQHF. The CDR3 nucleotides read TGTGCCAGCAGTGGAGGGACAGGGGGTAGTCAGCCCCAGCATTTT.

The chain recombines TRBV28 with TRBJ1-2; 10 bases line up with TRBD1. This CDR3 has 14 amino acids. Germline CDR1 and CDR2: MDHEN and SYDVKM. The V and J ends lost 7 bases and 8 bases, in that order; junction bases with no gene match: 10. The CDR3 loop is CASTPTGTGVGYTF. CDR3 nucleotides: TGTGCCAGCACCCCTACCGGGACAGGGGTCGGCTACACCTTC.

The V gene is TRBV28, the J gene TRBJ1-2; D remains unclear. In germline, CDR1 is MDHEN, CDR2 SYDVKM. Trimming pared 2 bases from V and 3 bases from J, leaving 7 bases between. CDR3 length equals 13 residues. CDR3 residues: CASSLSRDYGYTF. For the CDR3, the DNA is TGTGCCAGCAGTTTAAGTCGGGACTATGGCTACACCTTC.

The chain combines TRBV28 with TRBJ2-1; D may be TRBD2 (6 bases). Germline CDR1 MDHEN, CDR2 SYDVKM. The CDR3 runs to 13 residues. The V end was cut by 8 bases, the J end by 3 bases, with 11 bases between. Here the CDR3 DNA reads TGTGCCAGCGGAGGGTTGAACTACAATGAGCAGTTCTTC. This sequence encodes CASGGLNYNEQFF.

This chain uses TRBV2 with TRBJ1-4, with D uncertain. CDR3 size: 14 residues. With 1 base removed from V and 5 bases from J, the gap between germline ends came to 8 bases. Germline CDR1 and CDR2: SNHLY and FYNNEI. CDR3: CASSEGTGNEKLFF. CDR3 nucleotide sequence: TGTGCCAGCAGTGAAGGGACGGGAAATGAAAAACTGTTTTTT.

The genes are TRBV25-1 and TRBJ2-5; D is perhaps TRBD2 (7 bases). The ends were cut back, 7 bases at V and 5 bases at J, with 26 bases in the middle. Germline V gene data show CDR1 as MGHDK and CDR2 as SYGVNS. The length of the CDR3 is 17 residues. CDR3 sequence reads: CASTGAWGGGAQETQYF. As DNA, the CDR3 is TGTGCCAGCACCGGAGCTTGGGGGGGCGGGGCTCAGGAGACCCAGTACTTC.

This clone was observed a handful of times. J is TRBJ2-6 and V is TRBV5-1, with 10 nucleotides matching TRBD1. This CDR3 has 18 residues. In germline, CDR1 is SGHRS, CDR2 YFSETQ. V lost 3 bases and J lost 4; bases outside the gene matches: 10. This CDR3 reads CASSYRPGTGDGANVLTF. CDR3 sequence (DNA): TGCGCCAGCAGCTACCGTCCCGGGACAGGGGACGGGGCCAACGTCCTGACTTTC.

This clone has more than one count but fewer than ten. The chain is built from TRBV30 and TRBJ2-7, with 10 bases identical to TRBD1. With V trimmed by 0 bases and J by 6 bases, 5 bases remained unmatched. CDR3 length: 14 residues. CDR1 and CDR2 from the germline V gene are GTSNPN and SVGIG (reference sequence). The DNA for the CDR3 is TGTGCCTGGAGTGTAGGGACAGGGGAGGGCGAGCAGTACTTC. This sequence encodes CAWSVGTGEGEQYF.

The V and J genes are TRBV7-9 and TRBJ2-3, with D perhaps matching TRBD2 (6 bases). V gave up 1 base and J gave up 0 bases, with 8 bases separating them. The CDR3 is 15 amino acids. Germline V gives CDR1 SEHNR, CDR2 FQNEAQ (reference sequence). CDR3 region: CASSLGRGSTDTQYF. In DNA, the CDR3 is TGTGCCAGCAGCTTAGGGCGGGGAAGCACAGATACGCAGTATTTT.

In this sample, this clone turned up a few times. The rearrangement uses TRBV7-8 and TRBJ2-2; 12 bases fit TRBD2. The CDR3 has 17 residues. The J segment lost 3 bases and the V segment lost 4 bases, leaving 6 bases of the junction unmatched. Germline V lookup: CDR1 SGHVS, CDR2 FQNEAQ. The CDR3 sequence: CASSSRLAGVDTGELFF. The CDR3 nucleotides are TGTGCCAGCAGCTCCAGACTAGCGGGAGTGGACACCGGGGAGCTGTTTTTT.

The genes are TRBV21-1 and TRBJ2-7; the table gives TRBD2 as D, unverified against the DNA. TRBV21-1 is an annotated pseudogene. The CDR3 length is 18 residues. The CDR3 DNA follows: TGTGCCAGCAGCAAAACAGACGTGCGCGGGCCGTTAGGAGACGAGCAGTACTTC. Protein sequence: CASSKTDVRGPLGDEQYF.

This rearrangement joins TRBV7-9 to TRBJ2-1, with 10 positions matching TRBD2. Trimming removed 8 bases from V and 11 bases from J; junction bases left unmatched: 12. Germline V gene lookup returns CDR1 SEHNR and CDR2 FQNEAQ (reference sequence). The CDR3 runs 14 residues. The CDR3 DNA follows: TGTGCCAGCCATACTAGCGGGGATTATGGAAAGCAGTTCTTC. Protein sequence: CASHTSGDYGKQFF. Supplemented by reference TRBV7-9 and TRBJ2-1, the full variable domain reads DTGVSQNPRHKITKRGQNVTFRCDPISEHNRLYWYRQTLGQGPEFLTYFQNEAQLEKSRLLSDRFSAERPKGSFSTLEIQRTEQGDSAMYLCASHTSGDYGKQFFGPGTRLTVL.

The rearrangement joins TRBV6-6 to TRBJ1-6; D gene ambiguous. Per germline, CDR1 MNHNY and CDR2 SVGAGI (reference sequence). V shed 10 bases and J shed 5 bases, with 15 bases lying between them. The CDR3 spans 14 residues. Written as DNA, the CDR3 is TGTGCCACCTCTCAGAGGGAAGATAATTCACCCCTCCACTTT. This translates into CATSQREDNSPLHF.

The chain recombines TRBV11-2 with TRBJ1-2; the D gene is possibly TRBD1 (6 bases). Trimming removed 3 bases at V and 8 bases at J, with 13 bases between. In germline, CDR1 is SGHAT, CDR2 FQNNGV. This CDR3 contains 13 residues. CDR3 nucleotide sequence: TGTGCCAGCAGCTTCCCAGGGGCCGGAGGCTACACCTTC. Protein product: CASSFPGAGGYTF. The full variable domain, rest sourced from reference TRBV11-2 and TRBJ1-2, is EAGVAQSPRYKIIEKRQSVAFWCNPISGHATLYWYQQILGQGPKLLIQFQNNGVVDDSQLPKDRFSAERLKGVDSTLKIQPAKLEDSAVYLCASSFPGAGGYTFGSGTRLTVV.

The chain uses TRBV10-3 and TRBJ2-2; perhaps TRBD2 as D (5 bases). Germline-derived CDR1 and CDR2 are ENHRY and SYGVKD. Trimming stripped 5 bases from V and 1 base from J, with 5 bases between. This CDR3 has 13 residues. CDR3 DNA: TGTGCCATCAGTAGCGGGAACACCGGGGAGCTGTTTTTT. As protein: CAISSGNTGELFF.

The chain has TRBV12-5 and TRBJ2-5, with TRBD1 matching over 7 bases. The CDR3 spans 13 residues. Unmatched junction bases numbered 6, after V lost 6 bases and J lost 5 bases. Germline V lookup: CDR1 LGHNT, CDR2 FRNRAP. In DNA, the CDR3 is TGTGCTAGTGGGTTAACAGGGGTTGAGACCCAGTACTTC. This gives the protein CASGLTGVETQYF.

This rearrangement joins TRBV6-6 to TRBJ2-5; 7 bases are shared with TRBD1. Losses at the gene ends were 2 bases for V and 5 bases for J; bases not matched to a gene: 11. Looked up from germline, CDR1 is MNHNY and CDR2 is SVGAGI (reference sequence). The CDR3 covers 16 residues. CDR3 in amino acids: CASSYGQDLGSETQYF. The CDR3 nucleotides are TGTGCCAGCAGTTACGGACAGGACCTGGGGAGTGAGACCCAGTACTTC.

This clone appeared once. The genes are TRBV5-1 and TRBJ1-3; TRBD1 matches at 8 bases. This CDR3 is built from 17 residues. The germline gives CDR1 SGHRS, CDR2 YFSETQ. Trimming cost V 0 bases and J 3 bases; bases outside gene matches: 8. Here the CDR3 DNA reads TGCGCCAGCAGCTTGGCCGGGACAGGCCGGTATGGAAACACCATATATTTT. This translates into CASSLAGTGRYGNTIYF.

The CDR3 DNA sequence: TGTGCCAGCAGTTTGGCAGGGACTACTGAAGCTTTCTTT. Its protein product is CASSLAGTTEAFF. This sequence joins TRBV12-3 or TRBV12-4 and TRBJ1-1, with D maybe TRBD1 (5 bases). The CDR3 has 13 residues. Trimming removed 3 bases at V and 5 bases at J, with 10 bases between.

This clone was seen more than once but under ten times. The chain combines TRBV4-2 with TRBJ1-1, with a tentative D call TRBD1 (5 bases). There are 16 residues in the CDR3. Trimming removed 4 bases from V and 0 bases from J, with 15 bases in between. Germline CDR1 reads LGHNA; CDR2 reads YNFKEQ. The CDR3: CASSPPGQGMNTEAFF. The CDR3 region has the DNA TGTGCCAGCAGCCCGCCGGGCCAGGGTATGAACACTGAAGCTTTCTTT.

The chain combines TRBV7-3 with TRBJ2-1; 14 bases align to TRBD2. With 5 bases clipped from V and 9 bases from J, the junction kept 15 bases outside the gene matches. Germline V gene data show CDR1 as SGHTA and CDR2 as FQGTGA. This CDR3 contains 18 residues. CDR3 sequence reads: CASSPTGTSGRGRSEQFF. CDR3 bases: TGTGCCAGCAGCCCAACCGGGACTAGCGGGAGAGGACGCAGTGAGCAGTTCTTC.

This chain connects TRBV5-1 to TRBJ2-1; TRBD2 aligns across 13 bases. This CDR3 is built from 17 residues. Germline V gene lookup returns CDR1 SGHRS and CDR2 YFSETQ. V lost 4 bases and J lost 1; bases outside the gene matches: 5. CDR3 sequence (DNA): TGCGCCAGCAGCCTTGGACTAGCGGGAGTTTCCTACAATGAGCAGTTCTTC. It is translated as CASSLGLAGVSYNEQFF.

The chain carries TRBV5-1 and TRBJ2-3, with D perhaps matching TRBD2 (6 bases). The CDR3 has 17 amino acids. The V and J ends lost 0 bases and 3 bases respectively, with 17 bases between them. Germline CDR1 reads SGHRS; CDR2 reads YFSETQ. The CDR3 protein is CASSLAFGGGVTDTQYF. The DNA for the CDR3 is TGCGCCAGCAGCTTGGCCTTCGGGGGAGGTGTAACAGATACGCAGTATTTT.

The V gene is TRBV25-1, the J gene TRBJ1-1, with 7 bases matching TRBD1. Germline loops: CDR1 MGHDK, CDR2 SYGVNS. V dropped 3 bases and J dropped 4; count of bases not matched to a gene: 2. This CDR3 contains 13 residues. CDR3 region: CASSERQGTEAFF. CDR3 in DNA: TGTGCCAGCAGTGAGCGACAGGGCACTGAAGCTTTCTTT.

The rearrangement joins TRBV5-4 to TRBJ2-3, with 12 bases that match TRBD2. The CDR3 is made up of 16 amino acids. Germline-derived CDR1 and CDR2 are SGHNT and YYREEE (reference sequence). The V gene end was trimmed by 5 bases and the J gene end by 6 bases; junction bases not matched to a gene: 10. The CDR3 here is CASSSRTSGNADTQYF. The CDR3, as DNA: TGTGCCAGCAGTTCCCGGACTAGCGGGAATGCGGATACGCAGTATTTT.